Shown below are 22 T cell receptor beta chains from a single sample sequenced in a study of graft-versus-host responses after intestinal transplantation. These receptors are not linked to any known antigen. Method: immunoSEQ multiplex PCR; TCRdb's copy keeps in-frame clones and lacks some. The sample gives 30,000 to 50,000 clones, roughly 96% of which show up once; roughly 0.22% is in the top ten. Here the sequenced sample was unstimulated CD8+ T cells sorted from spleen or lymph node cells, taken before transplant. These receptors were taken from a human donor who was the organ donor for an intestinal transplant.

V gene TRBV28 combines with J gene TRBJ1-6; D ambiguous. Trimming stripped 3 bases from V and 9 bases from J, with 9 bases between. Looked up from germline, CDR1 is MDHEN and CDR2 is SYDVKM. The CDR3 is made up of 13 amino acids. The CDR3 reads CASSFRPGSPLHF. The CDR3 region has the DNA TGTGCCAGCAGTTTCCGCCCGGGTTCACCCCTCCACTTT.

The chain carries TRBV9 and TRBJ2-3; a possible D gene is TRBD2 (5 bases). V was cut by 0 bases and J by 2 bases, with 10 bases left in between. Per germline, CDR1 SGDLS and CDR2 YYNGEE. The CDR3 loop spans 15 amino acids. CDR3 sequence (DNA): TGTGCCAGCAGCGTAGGCGGGCAGTTCACAGATACGCAGTATTTT. It translates to CASSVGGQFTDTQYF.

V usage is TRBV14 and J usage is TRBJ2-1; 8 bases agree with TRBD1. Trimming took 1 base from V and 14 from J; bases not matched to a gene: 4. Germline V gene lookup returns CDR1 SGHDN and CDR2 FVKESK. The CDR3 totals 12 residues. The CDR3 nucleotides read TGTGCCAGCAGCCAAGTCAGGGGGCCCGAGTTCTTC. It specifies CASSQVRGPEFF.

The chain uses TRBV5-1 and TRBJ2-3, with D possibly being TRBD1 (6 bases). The germline V and J ends were trimmed by 0 bases and 2 bases, with 13 bases remaining between them. CDR3 size: 16 residues. The germline V gene encodes CDR1 SGHRS and CDR2 YFSETQ. CDR3 sequence: CASSLDPTGFTDTQYF. DNA for the CDR3: TGCGCCAGCAGCTTGGACCCGACAGGCTTCACAGATACGCAGTATTTT.

V usage is TRBV29-1 and J usage is TRBJ2-7; D is unclear. Between the trimmed V and J ends, which lost 3 bases and 6 bases, there was a span of 9 bases. The CDR3 extends over 11 amino acids. Germline CDR1 is SQVTM and CDR2 is ANQGSEA. CDR3 in amino acids: CSVEGVGEQYF. The CDR3 DNA reads as TGCAGCGTTGAGGGCGTCGGCGAGCAGTACTTC.

This sequence joins TRBV6-5 and TRBJ2-5; the match to TRBD1 covers 9 bases. Germline loops: CDR1 MNHEY, CDR2 SVGAGI. The CDR3 is 13 amino acids. V lost 6 bases, J lost 3 bases, and 2 bases stayed unmatched. CDR3 residues: CASRGQGEETQYF. CDR3 in DNA: TGTGCCAGCAGGGGACAGGGCGAAGAGACCCAGTACTTC.

The gene calls are TRBV11-3 and TRBJ2-7, with D perhaps matching TRBD1 (6 bases). Germline lookup yields CDR1 SGHNT and CDR2 YENEEA. The CDR3 has 15 amino acids. V was trimmed by 5 bases and J by 3 bases, leaving 17 bases between them. CDR3 nucleotide sequence: TGTGCCAGCAGCCACCCGGGACATTCGAACTACGAGCAGTACTTC. Residues: CASSHPGHSNYEQYF. Based on the CDR3 plus reference TRBV11-3 and TRBJ2-7, the full variable domain is EAGVVQSPRYKIIEKKQPVAFWCNPISGHNTLYWYLQNLGQGPELLIRYENEEAVDDSQLPKDRFSAERLKGVDSTLKIQPAELGDSAVYLCASSHPGHSNYEQYFGPGTRLTVT.

This clone is a singleton in its sample. This chain connects TRBV2 to TRBJ2-2; D could derive from TRBD1 or TRBD2 (6 bases each). Germline V gene lookup returns CDR1 SNHLY and CDR2 FYNNEI. The CDR3 totals 15 residues. Trimming took 7 bases from V and 7 from J, leaving 19 bases between them. The CDR3 here is CASNAQGGSGGELFF. The CDR3 DNA reads as TGTGCCAGCAACGCACAAGGGGGGTCGGGCGGGGAGCTGTTTTTT.

This rearrangement joins TRBV4-3 to TRBJ2-7; D remains ambiguous. This CDR3 is built from 14 residues. The ends were cut back, 0 bases at V and 0 bases at J, with 6 bases in the middle. Germline CDR1 and CDR2: LGHNA and YSLEER. The chain's CDR3 is CASSQEGTSYEQYF. In DNA form, the CDR3 reads TGCGCCAGCAGCCAAGAGGGTACCTCCTACGAGCAGTACTTC.

The V and J genes are TRBV4-3 and TRBJ2-3; D is undetermined. The V gene lost 0 bases and the J gene lost 2 bases, with 18 bases spanning the gap. The CDR3 is made up of 18 amino acids. CDR1 and CDR2 (germline): LGHNA, YSLEER. CDR3 loop: CASSQDLYGQILTDTQYF. CDR3 sequence (DNA): TGCGCCAGCAGCCAAGACCTCTATGGCCAAATACTCACAGATACGCAGTATTTT.

This chain connects TRBV9 to TRBJ1-1; 8 positions agree with TRBD1. CDR1 SGDLS and CDR2 YYNGEE come from the germline V gene. With 7 bases clipped from V and 1 base from J, the junction kept 6 bases outside the gene matches. CDR3 length equals 14 residues. The chain's CDR3 is CASSLTGENTEAFF. CDR3 bases: TGTGCCAGCTCCCTGACAGGGGAGAACACTGAAGCTTTCTTT.

This clone showed up just once. The gene calls are TRBV5-1 and TRBJ2-5, with 10 bases fitting TRBD1. CDR1 and CDR2 from the germline V gene are SGHRS and YFSETQ. The ends lost 5 bases at V and 2 bases at J; junction bases unmatched: 0. This CDR3 comprises 13 residues. The CDR3 region has the DNA TGCGCCAGCAGGGACAGGGGGCAAGAGACCCAGTACTTC. This translates into CASRDRGQETQYF.

V is TRBV29-1 and J is TRBJ1-2, with 12 bases matching TRBD1. CDR1 is SQVTM and CDR2 is ANQGSEA in the germline V gene. J lost 6 bases, V lost 6 bases, and 8 bases had no gene match. The CDR3 extends over 14 amino acids. The CDR3, as DNA: TGCAGCGTCGACCGGGACAGGGGGCAGCATGGCTACACCTTC. Protein: CSVDRDRGQHGYTF. Looking up the rest from reference TRBV29-1 and TRBJ1-2 gives the full variable domain: SAVISQKPSRDICQRGTSLTIQCQVDSQVTMMFWYRQQPGQSLTLIATANQGSEATYESGFVIDKFPISRPNLTFSTLTVSNMSPEDSSIYLCSVDRDRGQHGYTFGSGTRLTVV.

The chain carries TRBV6-1 and TRBJ2-5; 7 bases agree with TRBD2. Germline lookup yields CDR1 MNHNS and CDR2 SASEGT. V dropped 3 bases and J dropped 1; count of bases not matched to a gene: 5. CDR3 length: 15 residues. CDR3 sequence reads: CASSDYRLAQETQYF. The CDR3 DNA reads as TGTGCCAGCAGTGATTACCGACTAGCCCAAGAGACCCAGTACTTC.

The chain couples TRBV10-3 to TRBJ1-1; 10 nucleotides line up with TRBD1. CDR3 length equals 16 residues. V gave up 5 bases and J gave up 4 bases; unmatched junction bases: 10. Germline V CDR1 and CDR2: ENHRY, SYGVKD. For the CDR3, the DNA is TGTGCCATCAGTACCCCGGGACAGGGGATCTCCACTGAAGCTTTCTTT. Translating it yields CAISTPGQGISTEAFF.

In this sample, this clone turned up a few times. The rearrangement joins TRBV7-9 to TRBJ2-7; D is unclear. The CDR3 extends over 13 amino acids. The germline gives CDR1 SEHNR, CDR2 FQNEAQ (reference sequence). The germline V and J ends were trimmed by 1 base and 4 bases, with 8 bases remaining between them. CDR3 sequence (DNA): TGTGCCAGCAGCTTAGTCTCCAGGTACGAGCAGTACTTC. This encodes CASSLVSRYEQYF. Combining the CDR3 with reference TRBV7-9 and TRBJ2-7 gives the whole variable domain DTGVSQNPRHKITKRGQNVTFRCDPISEHNRLYWYRQTLGQGPEFLTYFQNEAQLEKSRLLSDRFSAERPKGSFSTLEIQRTEQGDSAMYLCASSLVSRYEQYFGPGTRLTVT.

This clone was counted between two and nine times. The chain carries TRBV4-1 and TRBJ2-7; D gene uncertain. CDR3 length equals 13 residues. CDR1 is MGHRA and CDR2 is YSYEKL in the germline V gene. Trimming removed 0 bases at V and 0 bases at J, with 3 bases between. The DNA for the CDR3 is TGCGCCAGCAGCCAAGACATCTCCTACGAGCAGTACTTC. Its protein is CASSQDISYEQYF.

This chain uses TRBV30 with TRBJ2-3, with a possible D match to TRBD1 (5 bases). This CDR3 is built from 15 residues. CDR1 is GTSNPN, CDR2 SVGIG, per germline (reference sequence). Trimming left V 4 bases short and J 2 bases short, with 16 bases between. CDR3 coding DNA: TGTGCCTGGACCGCGTCGACAGTTTCCACAGATACGCAGTATTTT. It is translated as CAWTASTVSTDTQYF.

The CDR3 DNA is TGTGCCAGCAGCGGGGGGACCGCAAATTCACCCCTCCACTTT. Its protein is CASSGGTANSPLHF. The rearrangement uses TRBV9 and TRBJ1-6; weak D call: TRBD1 (5 bases). The length of the CDR3 is 14 residues. The V end lost 3 bases, the J end lost 7 bases, and 11 bases lay between the germline ends. Per germline, CDR1 SGDLS and CDR2 YYNGEE.

The chain combines TRBV30 with TRBJ1-1; D possibly corresponds to TRBD1 (6 bases). The V and J ends lost 0 bases and 11 bases respectively, with 16 bases between them. The CDR3 spans 13 residues. Looked up from germline, CDR1 is GTSNPN and CDR2 is SVGIG (reference sequence). The CDR3 spells CAWSVGGIGGAFF. The CDR3 DNA reads as TGTGCCTGGAGTGTAGGGGGGATTGGTGGGGCTTTCTTT.

The V and J genes are TRBV30 and TRBJ1-4; D is ambiguous. The CDR3 has 12 amino acids. Germline assignment: CDR1 GTSNPN and CDR2 SVGIG (reference sequence). Between the trimmed V and J ends, which lost 1 base and 0 bases, there was a span of 0 bases. CDR3 protein: CAWSATNEKLFF. CDR3 nucleotide sequence: TGTGCCTGGAGTGCAACTAATGAAAAACTGTTTTTT.

This chain connects TRBV19 to TRBJ1-1; a weak D match, TRBD1 (6 bases). The germline V and J ends were trimmed by 7 bases and 5 bases, with 17 bases remaining between them. The germline V gene has CDR1 LNHDA and CDR2 SQIVND (reference sequence). The CDR3 covers 14 residues. As DNA, the CDR3 is TGTGCCAGTACCGCAATACAGGGTTTTACTGAAGCTTTCTTT. Encoded protein: CASTAIQGFTEAFF.